Given below is one TCR beta chain in context. Its antigen is as yet unknown. This entry is derived from a study of cytomegalovirus exposure and HLA in healthy donors. CDR3 size: 16 residues. Trimming shortened V by 2 bases and J by 6 bases, and 18 bases separated the two germline ends. Germline values: CDR1 SGHKS, CDR2 YYEKEE (reference sequence). Use of 60 Vbeta and 13 Jbeta primers characterized the PCR. Data came from immunoSEQ multiplex PCR; TCRdb stores just in-frame clones and leaves some out. The repertoire holds about 110,000 clones, with under 85% as singletons. Study findings and constraints: According to the study, 150 to 200 TCR beta chains were cytomegalovirus-associated. There were some public TCRs occurring in many donors, but most TCR sequences were rare. Reportedly, a later analysis found an Asian-associated ancestry cluster had fewer N-insertions than the approximately 700-donor mean.

The chain carries TRBV5-5 and TRBJ2-1; tentatively, D is TRBD2 (8 bases). The source material was PBMCs. The TCR sequence derives from a man between 18 and 29 years old in good health and CMV-seronegative. The CDR3 sequence is CASSFLAGQNCNEQFF. Here the CDR3 DNA reads TGTGCCAGCAGCTTTTTAGCGGGACAGAACTGCAATGAGCAGTTCTTC. Drawing the rest from reference TRBV5-5 and TRBJ2-1, the complete variable domain is DAGVTQSPTHLIKTRGQQVTLRCSPISGHKSVSWYQQVLGQGPQFIFQYYEKEERGRGNFPDRFSARQFPNYSSELNVNALLLGDSALYLCASSFLAGQNCNEQFFGPGTRLTVL.